Reported below is one T cell receptor (beta chain). The sample comes from a study of technical replicates of blood from a few donors. Trimming removed 7 bases from V and 1 base from J; junction bases left unmatched: 9. This CDR3 is 15 amino acids long. Germline V lookup: CDR1 LNHDA, CDR2 SQIVND (reference sequence). Some clones are missing from TCRdb's copy, which holds only in-frame ones; the method was immunoSEQ multiplex PCR. The table lists around 80,000 clones, roughly 98% of them singletons. Sequencing was performed on T cells isolated from PBMCs. The V gene is TRBV19, the J gene TRBJ1-1, with 7 bases lining up with TRBD1. This receptor was taken from a human donor in good health. The CDR3 nucleotides read TGTGCCAGTAACCCATTACAGGGGTCGAACACTGAAGCTTTCTTT. Residues: CASNPLQGSNTEAFF.